The 16 T cell receptor beta chains below all came from one sample that was sequenced in a study of blood T cells in healthy people across ages. PCR was performed a second time for roughly 7 to 11 cycles using a sample-barcoded 5' primer and a J-beta primer mix. One entry per CDR3 protein, called by TCRdb with MiXCR from the 5' RACE reads. The sample includes 600,000 to 800,000 distinct CDR3 sequences, 40% to 65% of them seen just once. The sequenced material came from blood. The receptors come from an elderly woman in good health.

This clonotype came up many times. J is TRBJ2-1 and V is TRBV29-1; either TRBD1 or TRBD2 may fit D (5 bases each). Trimming shortened V by 4 bases and J by 4 bases, and 5 bases separated the two germline ends. Germline assignment: CDR1 SQVTM and CDR2 ANQGSEA. This CDR3 region has 11 residues. The CDR3: CSVGGYNEQFF. CDR3 DNA: TGCAGCGTTGGGGGGTACAATGAGCAGTTCTTC.

The chain has TRBV29-1 and TRBJ2-2, with D unresolved. Germline assignment: CDR1 SQVTM and CDR2 ANQGSEA. V lost 3 bases and J 1 base, leaving 9 bases between the germline ends. The CDR3 loop spans 14 amino acids. The CDR3 DNA follows: TGCAGCGTTGAGAGTGGTCGGAACACCGGGGAGCTGTTTTTT. Its protein is CSVESGRNTGELFF.

The chain combines TRBV14 with TRBJ2-1, with D perhaps TRBD2 (6 bases). This CDR3 region has 16 residues. Germline values: CDR1 SGHDN, CDR2 FVKESK. V was trimmed by 1 base and J by 1 base, leaving 11 bases between them. The chain's CDR3 is CASSQVPSDSYNEQFF. CDR3 coding DNA: TGTGCCAGCAGCCAAGTTCCTAGCGATTCCTACAATGAGCAGTTCTTC.

The chain couples TRBV11-2 to TRBJ2-3; D is perhaps TRBD2 (6 bases). The CDR3 loop spans 14 amino acids. Germline V gene sequence: CDR1 SGHAT, CDR2 FQNNGV. The V end lost 1 base, the J end lost 11 bases, and 16 bases lay between the germline ends. CDR3 sequence: CASSLASRELEQYF. The CDR3 bases are TGTGCCAGCAGCTTAGCATCGCGGGAACTAGAGCAGTATTTT.

This clonotype appeared many times. This chain links TRBV18 with TRBJ2-1, with D unclear. Trimming removed 0 bases from V and 10 bases from J, with 7 bases in between. This CDR3 comprises 12 residues. Germline assignment: CDR1 KGHSH and CDR2 LQKENI. CDR3 bases: TGTGCCAGCTCACCACCGGAACCGGAGCAGTTCTTC. Translated: CASSPPEPEQFF.

This sequence joins TRBV29-1 and TRBJ2-1; TRBD2 matches 8 bases. Looked up from germline, CDR1 is SQVTM and CDR2 is ANQGSEA. The CDR3 extends over 14 amino acids. This CDR3 is CSASGTRSYNEQFF. CDR3 DNA: TGCAGTGCCTCCGGGACTAGGTCCTACAATGAGCAGTTCTTC.

The V gene is TRBV20-1, the J gene TRBJ2-3; 8 bases fit TRBD2. This CDR3 has 15 residues. V was clipped by 0 bases and J by 2 bases; unmatched bases: 4. The germline gives CDR1 DFQATT, CDR2 SNEGSKA (reference sequence). The CDR3 DNA reads as TGCAGTGCTAGAGAGAGCGGGGGTGTCACAGATACGCAGTATTTT. Its translation is CSARESGGVTDTQYF.

The J gene is TRBJ1-5, the V gene TRBV20-1; the D is unclear. The CDR3 sequence is 15 residues long. Trimming removed 4 bases from V and 6 bases from J, with 19 bases in between. CDR1 is DFQATT and CDR2 is SNEGSKA in the germline V gene (reference sequence). Written as DNA, the CDR3 is TGCAGTGCTACTCTTGGTGTGGGAACCACTCAGCCCCAGCATTTT. Protein sequence: CSATLGVGTTQPQHF.

The V and J genes are TRBV5-6 and TRBJ1-1; possible D gene TRBD1, 6 bases. Trimming stripped 2 bases from V and 1 base from J, with 12 bases between. The germline V gene encodes CDR1 SGHDT and CDR2 YYEEEE. CDR3 length equals 15 residues. As DNA, the CDR3 is TGTGCCAGCAGCTTACAGGGCCTGCCGAACACTGAAGCTTTCTTT. Translated, it gives CASSLQGLPNTEAFF.

This clonotype was recorded many times. The rearrangement uses TRBV9 and TRBJ2-6; D is ambiguous. There are 17 residues in the CDR3. V was trimmed by 0 bases and J by 0 bases, leaving 10 bases between them. Per the germline V gene, CDR1 is SGDLS and CDR2 is YYNGEE. The CDR3 is CASSVVWAVSGANVLTF. In nucleotides, the CDR3 is TGTGCCAGCAGCGTAGTATGGGCGGTCTCTGGGGCCAACGTCCTGACTTTC.

Regarding this clonotype: A much larger clone is a single base away; this may be a read error. The V call is TRBV7-2, the J call TRBJ2-1, with TRBD2 matching 7 bases. Matching the DNA end better, TRBJ2-7 makes the J call doubtful. The length of the CDR3 is 14 residues. The germline CDR1 and CDR2 sequences are SGHTA and FQGNSA. The CDR3 sequence: CASTLAEYYNEQYF. The CDR3 DNA reads TGTGCCAGCACGCTAGCGGAGTACTACAATGAGCAGTACTTC.

This chain joins TRBV7-2 and TRBJ1-4; D is unresolved. The V and J ends lost 1 base and 8 bases respectively, with 5 bases between them. CDR1 is SGHTA and CDR2 is FQGNSA in the germline V gene. The CDR3 sequence is 12 residues long. The CDR3 reads CASSLDSEKLFF. The CDR3 bases are TGTGCCAGCAGCTTAGATTCGGAAAAACTGTTTTTT.

The chain is built from TRBV7-3 and TRBJ1-1; perhaps TRBD1 as D (5 bases). Germline CDR1 SGHTA, CDR2 FQGTGA. CDR3 size: 15 residues. The germline V and J ends were trimmed by 5 bases and 5 bases, with 18 bases remaining between them. CDR3 coding DNA: TGTGCCAGCAGCCCTCACGCGGGGCTGGTGACTGAAGCTTTCTTT. Residues: CASSPHAGLVTEAFF.

There are many counts of this clonotype. The rearrangement uses TRBV20-1 and TRBJ2-1; TRBD1 might be the D (6 bases). The CDR3 has 13 residues. The V gene's germline CDR1 is DFQATT and CDR2 SNEGSKA (reference sequence). V lost 5 bases and J 7 bases, leaving 15 bases between the germline ends. DNA for the CDR3: TGCAGTGCTGTCACCTACAGGGAAAATGAGCAGTTCTTC. The encoded protein is CSAVTYRENEQFF.

V and J are TRBV20-1 and TRBJ1-1, with 10 bases identical to TRBD1. With V trimmed by 5 bases and J by 5 bases, 8 bases remained unmatched. The germline V gene encodes CDR1 DFQATT and CDR2 SNEGSKA (reference sequence). The CDR3 extends over 14 amino acids. CDR3 coding DNA: TGCAGTGCTGTCCGGGACAGGGGACCTACTGAAGCTTTCTTT. Its protein is CSAVRDRGPTEAFF.

This chain joins TRBV12-3 or TRBV12-4 and TRBJ2-3; 7 bases are a match to TRBD1. J lost 6 bases, V lost 5 bases, and 5 bases had no gene match. This CDR3 spans 13 amino acids. CDR3 bases: TGTGCCAGCAGTAGAGGGGGACAGGATACGCAGTATTTT. As protein: CASSRGGQDTQYF.